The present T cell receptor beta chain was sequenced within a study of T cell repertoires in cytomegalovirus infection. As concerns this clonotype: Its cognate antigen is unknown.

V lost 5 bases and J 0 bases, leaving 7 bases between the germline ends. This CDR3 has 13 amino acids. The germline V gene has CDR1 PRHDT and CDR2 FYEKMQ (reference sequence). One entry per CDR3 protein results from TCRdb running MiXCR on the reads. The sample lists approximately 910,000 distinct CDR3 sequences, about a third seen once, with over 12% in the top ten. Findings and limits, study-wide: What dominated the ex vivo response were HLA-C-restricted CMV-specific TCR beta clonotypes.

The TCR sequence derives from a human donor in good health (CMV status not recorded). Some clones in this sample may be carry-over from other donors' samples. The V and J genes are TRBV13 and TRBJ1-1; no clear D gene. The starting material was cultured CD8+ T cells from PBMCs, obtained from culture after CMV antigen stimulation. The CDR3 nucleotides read TGTGCCAGCAGCCAACTGGTGAACACTGAAGCTTTCTTT. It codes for CASSQLVNTEAFF.